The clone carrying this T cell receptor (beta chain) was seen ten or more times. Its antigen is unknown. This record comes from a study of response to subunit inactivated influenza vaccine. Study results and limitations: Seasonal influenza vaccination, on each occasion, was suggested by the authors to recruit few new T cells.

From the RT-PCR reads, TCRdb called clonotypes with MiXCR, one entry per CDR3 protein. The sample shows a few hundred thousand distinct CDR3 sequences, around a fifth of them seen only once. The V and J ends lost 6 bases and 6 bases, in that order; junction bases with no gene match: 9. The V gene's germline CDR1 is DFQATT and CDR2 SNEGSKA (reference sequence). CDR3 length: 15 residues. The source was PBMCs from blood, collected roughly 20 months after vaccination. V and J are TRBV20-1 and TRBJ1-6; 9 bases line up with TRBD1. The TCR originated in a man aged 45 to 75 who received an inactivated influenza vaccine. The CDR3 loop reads CSAIQGGQGNSPLHF. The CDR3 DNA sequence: TGCAGTGCCATACAGGGGGGACAGGGTAATTCACCCCTCCACTTT.